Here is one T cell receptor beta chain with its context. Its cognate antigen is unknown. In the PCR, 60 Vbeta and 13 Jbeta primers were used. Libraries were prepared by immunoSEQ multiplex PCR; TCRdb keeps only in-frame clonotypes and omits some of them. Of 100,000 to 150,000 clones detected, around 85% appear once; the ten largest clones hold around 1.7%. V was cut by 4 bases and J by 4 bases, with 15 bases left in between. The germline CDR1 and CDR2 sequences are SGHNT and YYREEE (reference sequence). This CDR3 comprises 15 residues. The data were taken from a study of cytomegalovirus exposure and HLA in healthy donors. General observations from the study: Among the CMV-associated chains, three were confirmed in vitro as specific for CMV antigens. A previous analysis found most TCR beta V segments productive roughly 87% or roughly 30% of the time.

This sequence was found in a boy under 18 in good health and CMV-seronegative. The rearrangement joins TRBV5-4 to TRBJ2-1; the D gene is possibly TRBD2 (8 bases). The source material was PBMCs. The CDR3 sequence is CASSREGTAYNEQFF. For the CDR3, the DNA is TGTGCCAGCAGCCGGGAGGGGACAGCTTACAATGAGCAGTTCTTC.